The sequence of this T cell receptor (beta chain) was determined in a study of blood T cell repertoires in COVID-19. The overall study: The samples span acute and convalescent COVID-19 from the United States, Italy and Spain. PBMCs, B-cell-depleted T cells, or T cells provided the cDNA or gDNA that made up the material.

Germline V lookup: CDR1 SGDLS, CDR2 YYNGEE. CDR3 length equals 16 residues. With V trimmed by 2 bases and J by 5 bases, 6 bases remained unmatched. Per the original data handling: For nucleated cells, counts were estimated from reference gene primer amplification. The protocol was immunoSEQ multiplex PCR, while the TCRdb copy is restricted to in-frame clones and leaves out a portion. V and J calls and clone size are those listed in that table; D and trimming were worked out from the DNA. The data hold about 120,000 clones, with about 80% observed a single time. Sequencing used peripheral blood. The TCR originated in a woman older than 75 with acute or convalescent COVID-19. J is TRBJ2-2 and V is TRBV9; 10 positions agree with TRBD2. In nucleotides, the CDR3 is TGTGCCAGCAGCGTCGGGACTAGCGTCGGAACCGGGGAGCTGTTTTTT. The encoded protein is CASSVGTSVGTGELFF.